The subject of this entry is one TCR beta chain. The data derive from a study of control samples from healthy donors and cancer patients. Germline assignment: CDR1 MNHNY and CDR2 SVGAGI (reference sequence). The CDR3 is 13 residues long. With 8 bases removed from V and 1 base from J, the gap between germline ends came to 9 bases. The table came from immunoSEQ multiplex PCR; TCRdb's copy has only in-frame clones and leaves some out. The table has about 250,000 clones, roughly four fifths seen once. Sequencing input: PBMCs. The sequence was obtained from an older woman with lung cancer. The J gene is TRBJ1-5, the V gene TRBV6-6; D gene ambiguous. CDR3 DNA: TGTGCCAGCGGGTCCCTGAGCAATCAGCCCCAGCATTTT. This codes for CASGSLSNQPQHF.